The 23 T cell receptor beta chains below were found in one sample sequenced in a study of shared clonotypes between healthy human individuals. Repertoires were generated with immunoSEQ multiplex PCR, while TCRdb's copy carries only in-frame clones and drops some. In the table there are 400,000 to 600,000 clones, roughly 95% of which are singletons. Material: naive CD4+ T cells sorted from blood. Documented subset: CD45RA+ positively selected. The receptors derive from a woman in her thirties in good health.

J is TRBJ2-7 and V is TRBV7-2, with D perhaps matching TRBD1 (5 bases). This CDR3 region has 12 residues. CDR1 SGHTA and CDR2 FQGNSA come from the germline V gene. V was pared by 4 bases and J by 2 bases, with 6 bases between. CDR3 nucleotides: TGTGCCAGCAGCTCCAGGGCCTACGAGCAGTACTTC. Amino acids: CASSSRAYEQYF.

The V gene is TRBV29-1, the J gene TRBJ2-7, with 10 bases fitting TRBD1. Germline assignment: CDR1 SQVTM and CDR2 ANQGSEA. The CDR3 is 12 amino acids. With 7 bases clipped from V and 3 bases from J, the junction kept 3 bases outside the gene matches. CDR3: CSGGTGDYEQYF. CDR3 in DNA: TGCAGCGGGGGGACAGGGGACTACGAGCAGTACTTC.

This chain uses TRBV7-3 with TRBJ2-5; D may be TRBD1 (5 bases). Per germline, CDR1 SGHTA and CDR2 FQGTGA. The CDR3 is 14 amino acids. Trimming stripped 2 bases from V and 9 bases from J, with 16 bases between. CDR3 DNA sequence: TGTGCCAGCAGCTTAGACCCAGGGCTGGGGCCCCAGTACTTC. Its protein product is CASSLDPGLGPQYF. Full variable domain (remainder filled in from reference TRBV7-3 and TRBJ2-5): GAGVSQTPSNKVTEKGKYVELRCDPISGHTALYWYRQSLGQGPEFLIYFQGTGAADDSGLPNDRFFAVRPEGSVSTLKIQRTERGDSAVYLCASSLDPGLGPQYFGPGTRLLVL.

The chain employs TRBV19 and TRBJ2-3; weak D call: TRBD2 (6 bases). The germline CDR1 and CDR2 sequences are LNHDA and SQIVND (reference sequence). This CDR3 has 16 residues. The V end lost 5 bases, the J end lost 3 bases, and 18 bases lay between the germline ends. In DNA, the CDR3 is TGTGCCAGTAGTGTTGCGGGAACCGCCCAGACAGATACGCAGTATTTT. Its protein product is CASSVAGTAQTDTQYF.

The chain joins TRBV4-1 to TRBJ2-7; 7 nucleotides align to TRBD1. This CDR3 contains 17 residues. The germline CDR1 and CDR2 sequences are MGHRA and YSYEKL. Germline trimming cut 1 base from V and 2 bases from J; bases unmatched to any gene: 11. In DNA, the CDR3 is TGCGCCAGCAGCCAAGCCCGGACAGGACGTGGCGCCTACGAGCAGTACTTC. Translating gives CASSQARTGRGAYEQYF.

The V and J genes are TRBV18 and TRBJ2-2; possibly TRBD2 for D (6 bases). Trimming shortened V by 3 bases and J by 4 bases, and 12 bases separated the two germline ends. The CDR3 length is 15 residues. The germline CDR1 and CDR2 sequences are KGHSH and LQKENI. The CDR3 spells CASSPIREITGELFF. Here the CDR3 DNA reads TGTGCCAGCTCACCTATCCGGGAGATCACCGGGGAGCTGTTTTTT.

The CDR3 nucleotides are TGCGCCAGCAACAGAACAGGGGACTCTTTAGGGGCCAACGTCCTGACTTTC. Its translation is CASNRTGDSLGANVLTF. This chain joins TRBV23-1 and TRBJ2-6; D is perhaps TRBD1 (7 bases). TRBV23-1 counts as an open reading frame of uncertain function. This CDR3 region has 17 residues. Trimming left V 7 bases short and J 4 bases short, with 20 bases between.

The chain links TRBV28 to TRBJ2-5; D call uncertain. The end of the DNA is better explained by TRBJ2-7, so the J call may be wrong. Germline V gene data show CDR1 as MDHEN and CDR2 as SYDVKM. CDR3 length equals 11 residues. CDR3 region: CASSSRDEQYF. In nucleotides, the CDR3 is TGTGCCAGCAGTTCAAGGGACGAGCAGTACTTC.

This chain uses TRBV6-6 with TRBJ2-3; D may be TRBD2 (5 bases). The germline CDR1 and CDR2 sequences are MNHNY and SVGAGI (reference sequence). The CDR3 is 16 residues long. Trimming left V 0 bases short and J 4 bases short, with 14 bases between. The CDR3 DNA is TGTGCCAGCAGTTACTCGAGGGATAAGCCCCCAGATACGCAGTATTTT. Residues: CASSYSRDKPPDTQYF.

CDR3 protein: CASRGSGRATDTQYF. CDR3 nucleotides: TGTGCCAGCAGGGGTAGCGGGAGGGCCACAGATACGCAGTATTTT. The V gene is TRBV28, the J gene TRBJ2-3, with TRBD2 matching over 11 bases. Germline assignment: CDR1 MDHEN and CDR2 SYDVKM. V dropped 6 bases and J dropped 2; count of bases not matched to a gene: 4. This CDR3 is 15 amino acids long.

V and J are TRBV5-4 and TRBJ2-4; tentatively, D is TRBD1 or TRBD2 (5 bases each). V was cut by 4 bases and J by 3 bases, with 8 bases left in between. This CDR3 contains 13 residues. Germline loops: CDR1 SGHNT, CDR2 YYREEE (reference sequence). This CDR3 is CASSGTDKNIQYF. The CDR3 nucleotides read TGTGCCAGCAGCGGGACGGACAAAAACATTCAGTACTTC.

The V and J genes are TRBV4-1 and TRBJ1-5, with D unclear. V was trimmed by 1 base and J by 0 bases, leaving 10 bases between them. This CDR3 has 16 amino acids. Germline V gene sequence: CDR1 MGHRA, CDR2 YSYEKL. The CDR3 bases are TGCGCCAGCAGCCAAGTTGGGATTCTTAGCAATCAGCCCCAGCATTTT. It codes for CASSQVGILSNQPQHF.

The V and J genes are TRBV28 and TRBJ1-2; no definite D call. CDR1 is MDHEN, CDR2 SYDVKM, per germline. The CDR3 is 13 residues long. Trimming removed 5 bases at V and 2 bases at J, with 9 bases between. Here the CDR3 DNA reads TGTGCCAGCAGTCCCTCCTTCAACTATGGCTACACCTTC. Protein product: CASSPSFNYGYTF.

V usage is TRBV29-1 and J usage is TRBJ2-5, with D perhaps matching TRBD1 or TRBD2 (5 bases each). The J call may not be correct, given that the DNA end is closer to TRBJ2-7. Germline-derived CDR1 and CDR2 are SQVTM and ANQGSEA. The CDR3 has 13 residues. CDR3 loop: CSVGGRMTYEQYF. The CDR3 DNA follows: TGCAGCGTTGGGGGACGTATGACCTACGAGCAGTACTTC.

The chain uses TRBV2 and TRBJ2-5, with a possible D match to TRBD1 (6 bases). Deletions cut 8 bases from V and 1 base from J, with 20 bases between. Germline CDR1 reads SNHLY; CDR2 reads FYNNEI. The CDR3 totals 16 residues. CDR3 in amino acids: CASSRTAPYLQETQYF. In DNA form, the CDR3 reads TGTGCCAGCTCTAGGACAGCCCCTTACCTCCAAGAGACCCAGTACTTC.

This chain connects TRBV15 to TRBJ2-1, with 9 bases aligning to TRBD2. There are 15 residues in the CDR3. Trimming at V came to 1 base and at J to 9 bases, leaving 7 bases not matched to a gene. Per germline, CDR1 LNHNV and CDR2 YYDKDF (reference sequence). CDR3 in DNA: TGTGCCACCAGCAGAGTTGCGGGAGGGCCTTTTGAGCAGTTCTTC. Translating it yields CATSRVAGGPFEQFF.

The V call is TRBV7-9, the J call TRBJ2-5; 9 nucleotides line up with TRBD1. The J call could be wrong; TRBJ2-7 is a better fit for the DNA end. The CDR3 has 17 amino acids. CDR1 and CDR2 (germline): SEHNR, FQNEAQ (reference sequence). Written as DNA, the CDR3 is TGTGCCAGCAGCCCCTCGAGGTGGACAGGGGCGCCCTACGAGCAGTACTTC. Its protein is CASSPSRWTGAPYEQYF.

The genes are TRBV19 and TRBJ2-6; a possible D gene is TRBD1 (6 bases). CDR1 and CDR2 from the germline V gene are LNHDA and SQIVND (reference sequence). The V end lost 7 bases, the J end lost 4 bases, and 8 bases lay between the germline ends. The CDR3 runs to 13 residues. CDR3 in DNA: TGTGCCAGTATCGGACAGGGGGCCAACGTCCTGACTTTC. Translating it yields CASIGQGANVLTF.

The gene calls are TRBV7-2 and TRBJ2-5; D is perhaps TRBD1 (6 bases). Germline CDR1 and CDR2: SGHTA and FQGNSA. V was cut by 0 bases and J by 2 bases, with 13 bases left in between. CDR3 size: 16 residues. The CDR3 DNA reads as TGTGCCAGCAGCTTAGCCTCCGGACAGTTTCAAGAGACCCAGTACTTC. Its protein is CASSLASGQFQETQYF.

The V call is TRBV28, the J call TRBJ2-7; 11 bases are shared with TRBD2. The CDR3 spans 14 residues. V was pared by 7 bases and J by 7 bases, with 9 bases of the junction left unmatched. The germline gives CDR1 MDHEN, CDR2 SYDVKM. The CDR3 protein is CASTTPLAGVEQYF. CDR3 DNA: TGTGCCAGCACCACCCCACTAGCGGGAGTTGAGCAGTACTTC.

CDR3 DNA sequence: TGTGCCACCAGCAGAGATCCAGGGGGTTCCGGTCAGCCCCAGCATTTT. Its translation: CATSRDPGGSGQPQHF. J is TRBJ1-5 and V is TRBV15; 7 bases line up with TRBD1. This CDR3 spans 16 amino acids. Trimming at V came to 0 bases and at J to 6 bases, leaving 8 bases not matched to a gene. The germline gives CDR1 LNHNV, CDR2 YYDKDF (reference sequence).

The genes are TRBV5-4 and TRBJ1-1; D unclear. Trimming left V 4 bases short and J 1 base short, with 20 bases between. Germline V gives CDR1 SGHNT, CDR2 YYREEE (reference sequence). The CDR3 runs 17 residues. The CDR3 protein is CASSQLGQSHWNTEAFF. As DNA, the CDR3 is TGTGCCAGCAGCCAACTAGGCCAGAGTCACTGGAACACTGAAGCTTTCTTT.

The rearrangement uses TRBV11-2 and TRBJ2-2; D gene ambiguous. CDR1 SGHAT and CDR2 FQNNGV come from the germline V gene. V dropped 5 bases and J dropped 0 bases, with 13 bases sitting between them. The CDR3 is 16 residues long. The CDR3 DNA reads TGTGCCAGCAGCCAGGTCCAGGCTGCGAACACCGGGGAGCTGTTTTTT. Translating gives CASSQVQAANTGELFF. The variable domain in full, with the rest retrieved from reference TRBV11-2 and TRBJ2-2, is EAGVAQSPRYKIIEKRQSVAFWCNPISGHATLYWYQQILGQGPKLLIQFQNNGVVDDSQLPKDRFSAERLKGVDSTLKIQPAKLEDSAVYLCASSQVQAANTGELFFGEGSRLTVL.